A selection of T cell receptor beta chains follows, all from one sample in a study of identical twins. TCRdb ran MiXCR on the 5' RACE reads and lists one entry per CDR3 protein. Among roughly 690,000 distinct CDR3 sequences listed, 21% were seen once. These sequences were also reported in another study, on T cells expressing NK-cell markers.

The sequenced sample was PBMCs. All receptors come from a woman between 18 and 29 years old in good health. Both conserved end residues are part of each CDR3. Fields, in order: D gene, V gene, J gene, clone size, CDR3 protein, CDR3 DNA. A D gene is named only where the DNA matches it firmly. Part of the rows lack a size; the others show once, few, many or a class for expanded clones.

-,TRBV7-9,TRBJ1-1,-,CASSLQERTEAFF,TGTGCCAGCAGCTTACAGGAGAGGACTGAAGCTTTCTTT
-,TRBV12-3/TRBV12-4,TRBJ2-7,-,CASSSRRSEQYF,TGTGCCAGCAGTTCTCGCCGATCCGAGCAGTACTTC
-,TRBV7-2,TRBJ2-7,-,CASSAGVAYEQYF,TGTGCCAGCAGCGCAGGGGTCGCCTACGAGCAGTACTTC
-,TRBV5-1,TRBJ1-2,-,CASSGQIPNYGYTF,TGCGCCAGCAGCGGGCAGATTCCTAACTATGGCTACACCTTC
TRBD2,TRBV12-3/TRBV12-4,TRBJ2-1,many,CASRQAGLWFF,TGTGCCAGCAGACAAGCGGGATTATGGTTCTTC
-,TRBV24-1,TRBJ2-3,-,CATSDLGSTDTQYF,TGTGCCACCAGTGATTTGGGGAGCACAGATACGCAGTATTTT
-,TRBV29-1,TRBJ1-2,-,CSVEKRTPDYGYTF,TGCAGCGTTGAGAAGAGGACACCCGACTATGGCTACACCTTC
-,TRBV6-5,TRBJ1-4,few,CASSYRRQALGEKLFF,TGTGCCAGCAGTTACCGAAGGCAGGCCCTAGGTGAAAAACTGTTTTTT
TRBD2,TRBV5-4,TRBJ2-1,many,CASSSTLAVGYNEQFF,TGTGCCAGCAGCTCGACACTAGCGGTAGGTTACAATGAGCAGTTCTTC
-,TRBV20-1,TRBJ2-5,-,CSARPRQSTRPETQYF,TGCAGTGCTAGGCCTAGACAGAGCACACGTCCAGAGACCCAGTACTTC
-,TRBV5-1,TRBJ2-1,-,CASSFEAYNEQFF,TGCGCCAGCAGCTTTGAGGCATACAATGAGCAGTTCTTC
-,TRBV7-7,TRBJ2-1,few,CASSFGTASNEQFF,TGTGCTAGCAGCTTTGGGACTGCGTCCAATGAGCAGTTCTTC
TRBD2,TRBV5-1,TRBJ2-7,few,CASRPSGGRKWEQYF,TGCGCCAGCAGGCCGTCTGGCGGGAGGAAGTGGGAGCAGTACTTC
-,TRBV10-1,TRBJ2-1,-,CASSESGGDRPNEQFF,TGCGCCAGCAGTGAGTCTGGTGGAGACAGACCCAATGAGCAGTTCTTC
TRBD2,TRBV20-1,TRBJ2-2,few,CSAQLAGGTGELFF,TGCAGTGCTCAACTAGCGGGGGGAACCGGGGAGCTGTTTTTT
TRBD1,TRBV20-1,TRBJ1-3,-,CSARDRAFGTIYF,TGCAGTGCTAGGGACAGGGCCTTCGGAACCATATATTTT
-,TRBV5-1,TRBJ2-3,few,CASSFTAGTDTQYF,TGCGCCAGCAGCTTCACGGCGGGCACAGATACGCAGTATTTT
-,TRBV12-3/TRBV12-4,TRBJ2-7,few,CASSLRDPRRHEQYF,TGTGCCAGCAGTTTAAGAGACCCCCGGCGCCACGAGCAGTACTTC
-,TRBV6-5,TRBJ2-7,-,CASSFGNGLYEQYF,TGTGCCAGCAGTTTCGGGAATGGATTGTACGAGCAGTACTTC
TRBD2,TRBV5-1,TRBJ2-2,-,CASSPYGAGGLTGELFF,TGCGCCAGCAGCCCCTACGGAGCGGGGGGGCTCACCGGGGAGCTGTTTTTT
-,TRBV7-2,TRBJ2-1,many,CASSLVWDQPFF,TGTGCCAGCAGCTTAGTGTGGGACCAACCGTTCTTC
TRBD2,TRBV27,TRBJ2-7,-,CASSPAAGVYEQYF,TGTGCCAGCAGTCCTGCGGCGGGAGTTTACGAGCAGTACTTC
TRBD1,TRBV10-3,TRBJ1-1,-,CAISEGTGLTEAFF,TGTGCCATCAGTGAGGGGACAGGGTTGACTGAAGCTTTCTTT
-,TRBV6-1,TRBJ1-1,few,CASRGTVNTEAFF,TGTGCCAGCAGGGGGACGGTGAACACTGAAGCTTTCTTT
TRBD1,TRBV5-5,TRBJ2-5,-,CASSLGQGFRKETQYF,TGTGCCAGCAGCTTGGGACAGGGGTTTCGAAAAGAGACCCAGTACTTC
-,TRBV9,TRBJ2-5,few,CASSVVGGRTETQYF,TGTGCCAGCAGCGTAGTCGGGGGCCGGACAGAGACCCAGTACTTC
-,TRBV7-9,TRBJ2-7,few,CASSLDMGFNYEQYF,TGTGCCAGCAGCTTAGATATGGGTTTTAACTACGAGCAGTACTTC
-,TRBV23-1,TRBJ2-2,-,CASSQHVRGELFF,TGCGCCAGCAGTCAACACGTTAGAGGGGAGCTGTTTTTT
TRBD1,TRBV12-3/TRBV12-4,TRBJ2-5,few,CASSSFRGHETQYF,TGTGCCAGCAGTTCCTTCAGGGGGCATGAGACCCAGTACTTC
TRBD2,TRBV6-1,TRBJ2-3,-,CASRMTSGGAKRTDTQYF,TGTGCCAGCAGGATGACTAGCGGGGGGGCGAAAAGGACAGATACGCAGTATTTT
-,TRBV7-6,TRBJ2-2,-,CASSFRGHSAGELFF,TGTGCCAGCAGCTTTCGAGGGCATTCCGCCGGGGAGCTGTTTTTT
-,TRBV25-1,TRBJ2-3,few,CASSQRRFESFTDTQYF,TGTGCCAGCAGCCAAAGGAGGTTCGAAAGCTTCACAGATACGCAGTATTTT
TRBD2,TRBV12-3/TRBV12-4,TRBJ2-2,few,CASSSRLAVTQNTGELFF,TGTGCCAGCAGTTCAAGACTAGCGGTAACACAGAACACCGGGGAGCTGTTTTTT
-,TRBV11-2,TRBJ2-5,few,CASSLNNGLFRTQYF,TGTGCCAGCAGCTTGAACAACGGACTCTTTAGGACCCAGTACTTC
-,TRBV9,TRBJ1-2,few,CASSVATGTLRRGYTF,TGTGCCAGCAGCGTAGCTACTGGAACCCTCCGGAGAGGCTACACCTTC
-,TRBV3-1,TRBJ1-4,-,CASSQDVAGTPNEKLFF,TGTGCCAGCAGCCAGGATGTCGCGGGAACACCTAATGAAAAACTGTTTTTT
TRBD2,TRBV12-3/TRBV12-4,TRBJ2-1,-,CASSLGGSANEQFF,TGTGCCAGCAGTTTGGGCGGGAGCGCCAATGAGCAGTTCTTC
-,TRBV19,TRBJ1-2,many,CASSIGQIINYGYTF,TGTGCCAGTAGTATCGGACAGATAATTAACTATGGCTACACCTTC
-,TRBV10-3,TRBJ2-7,-,CAISEGAEQYF,TGTGCCATCAGTGAGGGGGCCGAGCAGTACTTC
-,TRBV20-1,TRBJ2-2,-,CSARPWETGELFF,TGCAGTGCCCGACCATGGGAAACCGGGGAGCTGTTTTTT
TRBD1,TRBV5-1,TRBJ2-7,many,CASSSGQGNYEQYF,TGCGCCAGCAGCTCCGGACAGGGGAACTACGAGCAGTACTTC
-,TRBV10-3,TRBJ1-1,many,CAISVSLGQGNTEAFF,TGTGCCATCAGTGTGTCATTAGGGCAGGGGAACACTGAAGCTTTCTTT